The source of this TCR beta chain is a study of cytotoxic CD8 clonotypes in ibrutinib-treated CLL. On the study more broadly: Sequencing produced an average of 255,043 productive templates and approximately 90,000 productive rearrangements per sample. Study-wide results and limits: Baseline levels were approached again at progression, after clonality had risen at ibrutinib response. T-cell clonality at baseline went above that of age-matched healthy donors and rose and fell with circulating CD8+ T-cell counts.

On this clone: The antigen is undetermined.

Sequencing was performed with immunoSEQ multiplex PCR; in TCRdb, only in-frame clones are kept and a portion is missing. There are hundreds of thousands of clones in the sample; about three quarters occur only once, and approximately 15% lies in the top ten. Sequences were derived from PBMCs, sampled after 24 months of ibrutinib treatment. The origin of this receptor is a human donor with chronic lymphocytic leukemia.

The CDR3 DNA reads TGTGCCAGCAGTGACGGGGGGACCGGGGAGCTGTTTTTT. It specifies CASSDGGTGELFF. V is TRBV2 and J is TRBJ2-2; 7 bases are a match to TRBD2. The V gene's germline CDR1 is SNHLY and CDR2 FYNNEI. The V gene end was trimmed by 3 bases and the J gene end by 5 bases; junction bases not matched to a gene: 0. The CDR3 has 13 residues.